This T cell receptor (beta chain) came from a study of blood T cells in healthy people across ages. Study overall: Through template switching, about one barcoded beta molecule was captured per two T cells, as measured in model experiments.

Isolated PBMCs totaled at least 7 million in each sample. This clonotype was seen only a few times. Next came a second PCR, run for 7 to 11 cycles, which used a sample-barcoded 5' primer along with a J-beta primer mix. In TCRdb, the 5' RACE reads were re-called with MiXCR into one record per CDR3 protein. The sample consists of around 1,000,000 distinct CDR3 sequences, approximately 25% of them appearing once. This same sample was also taken into another study, of T cells of mothers and their children. That work contributes: Extracted RNA, in its entirety, went into cDNA synthesis at about 1.5 ug per 15 ul. It was related mother-child pairs that showed slightly higher overlap than unrelated pairs, without reaching significance.

The material sequenced was blood. This receptor was obtained from a girl aged 2-9 years in good health.

CDR3 nucleotide sequence: TGCAGCGCCCGAGGGGCAGGGGACTACGAGCAGTACTTC. Its translation is CSARGAGDYEQYF. The V and J genes are TRBV29-1 and TRBJ2-7; weak D call: TRBD1 (6 bases). Trimming removed 7 bases at V and 3 bases at J, with 16 bases between. Germline values: CDR1 SQVTM, CDR2 ANQGSEA. The CDR3 extends over 13 amino acids.